This T cell receptor (beta chain) is from a study of long-term antiretroviral therapy in people with HIV. This clone was seen just once. Survey-level resolution applied to immunoSEQ assay v3.0. Some clones are missing from TCRdb's copy, which holds only in-frame ones; the method was immunoSEQ multiplex PCR. Of around 30,000 clones listed, 78% are singletons. This TCR came from a man aged 18 to 35 with HIV. The starting material was unsorted PBMCs, obtained 1.5 years before starting antiretroviral therapy.

CDR3 in amino acids: CASRAVWQGAYEQYF. The CDR3 DNA reads as TGTGCCAGCAGGGCGGTTTGGCAAGGTGCCTACGAGCAGTACTTC. This sequence joins TRBV2 and TRBJ2-7; unclear D gene. Germline-derived CDR1 and CDR2 are SNHLY and FYNNEI. The V and J ends lost 6 bases and 2 bases respectively, with 17 bases between them. This CDR3 region has 15 residues.